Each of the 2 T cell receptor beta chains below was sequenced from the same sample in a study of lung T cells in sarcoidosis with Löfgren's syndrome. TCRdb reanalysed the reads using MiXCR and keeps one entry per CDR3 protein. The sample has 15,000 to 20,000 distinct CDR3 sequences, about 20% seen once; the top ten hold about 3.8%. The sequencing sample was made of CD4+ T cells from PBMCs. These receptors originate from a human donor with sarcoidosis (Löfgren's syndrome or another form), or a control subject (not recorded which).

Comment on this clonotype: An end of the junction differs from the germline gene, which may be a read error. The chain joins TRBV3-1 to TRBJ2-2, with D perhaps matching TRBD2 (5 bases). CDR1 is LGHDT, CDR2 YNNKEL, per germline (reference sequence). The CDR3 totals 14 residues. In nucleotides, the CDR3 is TGTGCCGGCAGCCTACTAGTATCCACCGGGGAGCTGTTTTTT. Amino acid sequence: CAGSLLVSTGELFF.

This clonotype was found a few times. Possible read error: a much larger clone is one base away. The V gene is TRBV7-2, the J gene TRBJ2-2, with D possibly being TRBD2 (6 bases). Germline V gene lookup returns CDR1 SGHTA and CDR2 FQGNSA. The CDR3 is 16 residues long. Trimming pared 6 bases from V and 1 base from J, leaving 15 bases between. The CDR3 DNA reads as TGTGCCAGCAGGACTACATGGGGGGTGAACACCGGGGAGCTGTTTTTT. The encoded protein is CASRTTWGVNTGELFF.